This is a list of T cell receptor beta chains from one sample in a study of T-cell memory formation after mild COVID-19. TCRdb itself ran the 5' RACE reads through MiXCR, one entry per CDR3 protein. The sample holds over 350,000 distinct CDR3 sequences, more than 20% seen once. The sequenced material came from PBMCs or a T cell subset sorted from them (not recorded which). These receptors originate from an adult woman who had mild COVID-19 (a few samples of this study predate the infection). Cell type and time point are not known. The conserved cysteine and the conserved F or W are not part of the CDR3 here. A D gene is named only where the DNA matches it firmly. Only some rows state a clone size, as once, few, many or a class for expanded clones.

TRBJ2-1 TRBD2 TRBV24-1 - ATSESGTSGPRGVQF
TRBJ2-5 - TRBV24-1 few ATSRGKETQY
TRBJ1-2 - TRBV4-3 - ASSPQSRGSSYGYT
TRBJ1-5 - TRBV19 - ASSGQTYQPQH
TRBJ1-2 - TRBV27 - ASTSLVKGTYGYT
TRBJ2-2 - TRBV4-1 few ASSQGAVNTGELF
TRBJ2-5 TRBD2 TRBV5-1 - ASSPPTGTKETQY
TRBJ1-2 TRBD1 TRBV5-6 few ASSSDRAVKGYT
TRBJ2-2 - TRBV29-1 - SVYGTENTGELF
TRBJ2-7 TRBD2 TRBV20-1 - SALPNSGRVAEQY
TRBJ2-1 - TRBV5-6 few ASSWTTSRDEQF
TRBJ1-2 - TRBV7-9 - ASSFLGETYGYT
TRBJ1-3 - TRBV5-7 - ARCPVRHMGGNTIY
TRBJ2-3 - TRBV7-9 few ASSPEDFTDTQY
TRBJ2-1 TRBD2 TRBV7-3 - ASSSPPGTSGFNEQF
TRBJ2-7 TRBD1 TRBV29-1 few SVLTGIRSYEQY
TRBJ2-5 TRBD2 TRBV5-1 few ASSLLAGGGETQY
TRBJ2-7 TRBD2 TRBV4-2 many ASSQDLTSGVYEQY
TRBJ1-1 - TRBV30 - AWSVGFSSEAF
TRBJ2-1 TRBD2 TRBV7-2 - ASSVSGSWDTNEQF
TRBJ1-2 - TRBV5-1 few ASSTGAGPGYT
TRBJ2-7 - TRBV12-3/TRBV12-4 few ASSLVGASYEQY
TRBJ2-5 - TRBV12-3/TRBV12-4 - ASSFRYFGQRIQETQY
TRBJ1-2 - TRBV15 - ATSSNTNYGYT
TRBJ2-2 TRBD1 TRBV9 many ASSPRQGNTGELF
TRBJ2-3 TRBD2 TRBV25-1 - ASSELAGSRRDTQY
TRBJ2-1 - TRBV24-1 - ATSVAVDSYNEQF
TRBJ2-3 TRBD2 TRBV6-2/TRBV6-3 - ASSQSPYYSGGTDTQY
TRBJ1-5 - TRBV7-9 few ASSLEGSRPQH
TRBJ2-5 TRBD2 TRBV12-3/TRBV12-4 - ASRPTSVETQY
TRBJ2-1 - TRBV20-1 - SASPLNEQF
TRBJ2-5 - TRBV21-1 - AFYERTEETQY
TRBJ2-7 TRBD1 TRBV5-5 few ASSSVRTGSLYEQY
TRBJ2-7 - TRBV12-3/TRBV12-4 - ASSIGLSYEQY
TRBJ2-5 - TRBV3-1 - ASSPEVHRGGTQY
TRBJ2-3 - TRBV24-1 few ATSDRTRHERGTDTQY
TRBJ1-1 TRBD1 TRBV7-9 - ASSYTGTADTEAF
TRBJ2-2 - TRBV29-1 few SVEATVNTGELF
TRBJ2-3 TRBD1 TRBV7-9 - ASSPRQGSTDTQY
TRBJ1-6 - TRBV7-3 few ASSLSQGSPLH
TRBJ2-1 - TRBV6-2/TRBV6-3 - ASSATGTREQF
TRBJ1-2 - TRBV5-6 - ASSLVGSDYGYT
TRBJ1-2 TRBD1 TRBV4-2 few ASSQAVTGGYGYT
TRBJ2-5 - TRBV4-3 - ASSQDGQRGETQY
TRBJ1-2 - TRBV7-9 few ASSNTENYGYT
TRBJ2-3 TRBD2 TRBV29-1 few SVAVGTSATDTQY
TRBJ2-4 TRBD2 TRBV9 - ASSVDFRTSGRGNIQY
TRBJ1-2 TRBD1 TRBV9 few ASSADGTGLGGYT
TRBJ1-5 - TRBV7-2 many ASSSLRTADQPQH
TRBJ2-6 - TRBV3-1 - ASSQRRGTGANVLT
TRBJ1-1 - TRBV6-5 few ASSSRSEAF
TRBJ2-1 TRBD1 TRBV20-1 few SALPTTGSNEQF
TRBJ1-2 - TRBV7-9 few ASSLGSGGYT